This TCR beta chain came from a study of T cell repertoires in cytomegalovirus infection. About the study: Carrying CMV and the relevant HLA type showed in public TCR beta signatures.

Study outcomes and limitations: In two of eight donors, the top clonotype was HLA-C-restricted CMV-specific.

After removal of 2 bases from V and 9 bases from J, the junction contained 5 bases not matched to a gene. The CDR3 is made up of 15 amino acids. TCRdb re-called the reads through MiXCR, storing one row per CDR3 protein. The top ten clones hold 8.7% of a sample with 400,000 or so distinct CDR3 sequences, around 18% of them seen once. This clonotype was seen once. Its antigen is as yet unknown. The sequence was obtained from a human donor in good health (CMV status not recorded). Some clones in this sample may be carry-over from other donors' samples. The material sequenced was PBMCs. The chain recombines TRBV12-3 or TRBV12-4 with TRBJ2-1; 12 nucleotides line up with TRBD2. CDR3 sequence: CASSLLAGGGGEQFF. The CDR3 DNA follows: TGTGCCAGCAGTTTACTAGCGGGAGGGGGTGGTGAGCAGTTCTTC.